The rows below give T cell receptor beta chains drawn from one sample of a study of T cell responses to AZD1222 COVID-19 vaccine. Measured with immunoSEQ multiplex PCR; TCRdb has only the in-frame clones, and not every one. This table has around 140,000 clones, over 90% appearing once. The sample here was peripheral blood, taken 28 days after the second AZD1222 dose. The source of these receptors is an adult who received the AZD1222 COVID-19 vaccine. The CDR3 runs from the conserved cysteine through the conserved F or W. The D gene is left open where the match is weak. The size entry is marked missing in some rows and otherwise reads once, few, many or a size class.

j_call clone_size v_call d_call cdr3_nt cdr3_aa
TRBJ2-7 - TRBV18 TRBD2 TGTGCCAGCTCCTGGACTAGCGGGAGTTACGAGCAGTACTTC CASSWTSGSYEQYF
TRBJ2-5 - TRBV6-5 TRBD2 TGTGCCAGCAGGACTAGCGGGGGGCGGAAGACCCAGTACTTC CASRTSGGRKTQYF
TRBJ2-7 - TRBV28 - TGTACCAGCAGTTTAGGGTCCTACGAGCAGTACTTC CTSSLGSYEQYF
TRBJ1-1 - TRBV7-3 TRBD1 TGTGCCAGCAGCTTAACGGAATTGGGGACAGGGTCAACTGAAGCTTTCTTT CASSLTELGTGSTEAFF
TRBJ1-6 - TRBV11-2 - TGTGCCAGCAGCTCATTGAGGGGACCCGGAGCTTCACCCCTCCACTTT CASSSLRGPGASPLHF
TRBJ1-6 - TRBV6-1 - TGTGCCAGCAGTGAAGCCCGGCCCGCCGGGTCCGATTCACCCCTCCACTTT CASSEARPAGSDSPLHF
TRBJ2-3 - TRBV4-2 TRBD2 TGTGCCAGCAGCAAAGCAGGGACTAGCGGTCGGAGGACAGATACGCAGTATTTT CASSKAGTSGRRTDTQYF
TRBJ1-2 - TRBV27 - TGTGCCAGCAGACCTCTCGGGCGGGACAAGAGCTACACCTTC CASRPLGRDKSYTF
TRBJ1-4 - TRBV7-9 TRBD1 TGTGCCAGCAGCATCCGGGACAGGGGGAATGAAAAACTGTTTTTT CASSIRDRGNEKLFF
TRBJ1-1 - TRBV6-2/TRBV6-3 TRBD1 TGTGCCAGCAGCGATTCGACAGGGGGAATTGAAGCTTTCTTT CASSDSTGGIEAFF
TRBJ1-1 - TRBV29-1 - TGCAGCCCAAGAGGAGAGTTCACTGAAGCTTTCTTT CSPRGEFTEAFF
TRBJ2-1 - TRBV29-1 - TGCAGCGGTAAGGACTCGTTTTACAATGAGCAGTTCTTC CSGKDSFYNEQFF
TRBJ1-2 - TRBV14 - TGTGCCAGCAGCCCGACAGAGATCAATGGCTACACCTTC CASSPTEINGYTF
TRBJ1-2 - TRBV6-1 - TGTGCCAGCAGTGAACAGGTGGGCTATGGCTACACCTTC CASSEQVGYGYTF
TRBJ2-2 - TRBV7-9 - TGTGCCAGCAGCCAAGGAGGGGGCCCTACCGGGGAGCTGTTTTTT CASSQGGGPTGELFF
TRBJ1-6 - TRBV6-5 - TGTGCCAGCAGAACATGGACGGCGAATTCACCCCTCCACTTT CASRTWTANSPLHF
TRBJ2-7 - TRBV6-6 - TGTGCCAGCACCACTGGGCGGAGCTCCTACGAGCAGTACTTC CASTTGRSSYEQYF
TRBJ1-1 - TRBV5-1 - TGCGCCAGCAGCTTGGCTGCGCGGCCAGAGGCTTTCTTT CASSLAARPEAFF
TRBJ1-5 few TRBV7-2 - TGTGCCAGCAGATTAGCAGGGAGTAGCAATCAGCCCCAGCATTTT CASRLAGSSNQPQHF
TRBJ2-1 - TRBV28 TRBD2 TGTGCCAGCAGTTTACGTGGGTGGTTTCGGCGGGAGGACCACAATGAGCAGTTCTTC CASSLRGWFRREDHNEQFF
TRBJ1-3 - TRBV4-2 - TGTGCCAGCAGCCAAGAGGCTGGCGGGTTTGGAAACACCATATATTTT CASSQEAGGFGNTIYF
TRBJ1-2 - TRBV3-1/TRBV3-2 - TGTGCCAGCAGCCGACGGGGGTTTGATGGCTACACCTTC CASSRRGFDGYTF
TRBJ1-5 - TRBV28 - TGTGCCAGCACCTCAAATCAGCCCCAGCATTTT CASTSNQPQHF
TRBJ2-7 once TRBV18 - TGTGCCAGCTCACCAGGGCGGGACCACTACGAGCAGTACTTC CASSPGRDHYEQYF
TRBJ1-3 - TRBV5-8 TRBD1 TGTGCCAGCAGGATGGGGGACAGGAGCTCTGGAAACACCATATATTTT CASRMGDRSSGNTIYF
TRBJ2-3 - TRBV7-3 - TGTGCCAGCAGCTCCAATAGCGGAGGAGGGGATACGCAGTATTTT CASSSNSGGGDTQYF
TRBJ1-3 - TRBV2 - TGTGCCAGCAGTCCCATCCAATCTGGAAACACCATATATTTT CASSPIQSGNTIYF
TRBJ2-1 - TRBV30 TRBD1 TGTGCTCGGAAGGGGGCGGGTTACAATGAGCAGTTCTTC CARKGAGYNEQFF
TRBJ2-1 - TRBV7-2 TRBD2 TGTGCCAGCAGCGTGGACCGGGACTACTACAATGAGCAGTTCTTC CASSVDRDYYNEQFF
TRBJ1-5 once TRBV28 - TGTGCCAGCAAGGGGAGGAGCAATAGCAATCAGCCCCAGCATTTT CASKGRSNSNQPQHF
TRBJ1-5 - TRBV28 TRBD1 TGTGCCAGCAGTCAAGACAGGGGGCTGCCCCAGCATTTT CASSQDRGLPQHF
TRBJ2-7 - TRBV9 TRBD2 TGTGCCAGCAGCGCGGGTAGCGGGAGCTACGAGCAGTACTTC CASSAGSGSYEQYF
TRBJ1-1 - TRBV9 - TGTGCCAGCAGCGTATTGCCGGGGGCGGGCACTGAAGCTTTCTTT CASSVLPGAGTEAFF
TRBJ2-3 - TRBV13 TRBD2 TGTGCCAGCAGCCCAAGCGGGACCCCCGGAGATACGCAGTATTTT CASSPSGTPGDTQYF
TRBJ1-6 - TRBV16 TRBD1 TGTGCCAGCAGCCAATTTGGGGGACAGGCCTCCCTCCTCCACTTT CASSQFGGQASLLHF
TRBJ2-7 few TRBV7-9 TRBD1 TGTGCCAGCAGCCCCCCACAGGGGAGATCTTACGAGCAGTACTTC CASSPPQGRSYEQYF
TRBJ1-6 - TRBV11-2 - TGTGCCAGCAGCTGGCGGACGCCAAATTCACCCCTCCACTTT CASSWRTPNSPLHF
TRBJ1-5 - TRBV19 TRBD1 TGTGCCAGTAGTGCTACAGGGGACGCCCTCGAGCATTTT CASSATGDALEHF
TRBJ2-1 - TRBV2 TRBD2 TGTGCCAGCAGTGTGTCGGCGGGGGGCTCCTACAATGAGCAGTTCTTC CASSVSAGGSYNEQFF
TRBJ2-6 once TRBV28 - TGTGCCAGCAGGCAACTGATCTCTGGGGCCAACGTCCTGACTTTC CASRQLISGANVLTF
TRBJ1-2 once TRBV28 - TGTGCCAGCAGTTTACTAGGGGGATATGGCTACACCTTC CASSLLGGYGYTF